This TCR beta chain was recovered during a study of human T cells and chemical hapten exposure (TCRdb year 2021). Regarding the complete study: Libraries were pooled for sequencing, and per-sample TCR yields varied mainly because of small differences in library volumes within the pool. Peripheral blood TCR repertoire changes were tracked in vivo in alopecia patients during primary and secondary sensitization to the hapten diphenylcyclopropenone (DPC). Each blood RNA sample was used to sequence both TCR alpha and TCR beta chains. Study-wide conclusions, independent of this receptor: No change with DPC sensitization was found in the number of TCRs above 1 in 1000 frequency, and no evidence of global repertoire structure alterations was found. Repeated subsampling changed both the strength of the expansion versus patch-test correlation and the threshold at which the correlation became significant.

Total RNA was extracted from unfractionated whole blood that had been collected in Tempus Blood RNA tubes. As TCR sequencing controls, five healthy volunteers were used, with blood taken at day 0, 2 weeks and 6 weeks. As regards this clonotype: The antigen this receptor binds is unknown. One base away there is no much larger clone; base qualities are not given.

CDR1 and CDR2, looked up from the germline V gene, are SQVTM and ANQGSEA. Inclusive of the bounding cysteine and phenylalanine, the CDR3 is 15 residues long. Only CDR3 DNA is held: 45 bases, read in frame from base 1. The germline ends are 9 bases apart after V is trimmed by 1 base and J by 0 bases. To prepare the library, 5' RACE was applied. Sequencer: Illumina MiSeq. During library preparation, unique molecular identifiers were attached to individual cDNA molecules so that TCRs could be counted quantitatively and reproducibly. The source study handled its data this way. The median number of TCRs per sample was over 95,000, ranging from 23,224 to 690,600. The Decombinator software suite was used to annotate the V, J and CDR3 of the TCR reads. To make PS versus PT1 abundance plots, every sample was subsampled to the same number of TCRs (28,000). TCRs were defined as expanded if absent before sensitization and observed at least eight times at the 2-week time point. TCRdb reprocessing: public reads trimmed at Q25 with fastp, clones called with MiXCR, in-frame beta chains kept. Rows are combined by CDR3 protein, so each entry shows the most common genes and DNA. What appears here as the V and J calls and clone size reflects TCRdb's work, not the paper's. The sample table records 110,000 or so distinct CDR3 sequences; 19% of these occur just once. Approximately 2.6% of the sample is taken by the ten largest.

This receptor was identified in a human donor in good health. The rearranged segments are TRBV29-1 and TRBJ2-2; the D gene is unclear. The CDR3 is CSVEVAGSNTGELFF. The DNA reads as follows: TGCAGCGTTGAAGTCGCAGGATCGAACACCGGGGAGCTGTTTTTT.